This T cell receptor (beta chain) was sequenced for a study of Ad26.COV2.S vaccination and SARS-CoV-2 variants. At the level of the study: Administration of Ad26.COV2.S was intramuscular, either once or twice 56 days apart.

The V end lost 4 bases, the J end lost 3 bases, and 17 bases lay between the germline ends. Germline V gene sequence: CDR1 SGHAT, CDR2 FQNNGV. The length of the CDR3 is 16 residues. The sample's treatment: roughly 18 received Ad26.COV2.S at low or high dose, single or two shots; 5 received placebo; per-sample allocation not given. Sample collection was performed on day 63 after the first vaccine or placebo injection. Libraries were prepared by immunoSEQ multiplex PCR; TCRdb keeps only in-frame clonotypes and omits some of them. This table holds 250,000 or so clones, roughly nine tenths found once. Study outcomes and limitations: Placebo recipients trailed vaccine recipients in spike-specific TCR breadth.

A note on this clone: Its antigen is not known.

The chain employs TRBV11-2 and TRBJ2-3; D call uncertain. The receptor comes from a person between 18 and 65 years old who received the Ad26.COV2.S COVID-19 vaccine or a placebo. The material sequenced was peripheral blood, taken in a trial of Ad26.COV2.S vaccine versus placebo. The CDR3 region has the DNA TGTGCCAGCAGCTCGACCCCCAGTGTCGGGACAGATACGCAGTATTTT. Amino acid sequence: CASSSTPSVGTDTQYF.